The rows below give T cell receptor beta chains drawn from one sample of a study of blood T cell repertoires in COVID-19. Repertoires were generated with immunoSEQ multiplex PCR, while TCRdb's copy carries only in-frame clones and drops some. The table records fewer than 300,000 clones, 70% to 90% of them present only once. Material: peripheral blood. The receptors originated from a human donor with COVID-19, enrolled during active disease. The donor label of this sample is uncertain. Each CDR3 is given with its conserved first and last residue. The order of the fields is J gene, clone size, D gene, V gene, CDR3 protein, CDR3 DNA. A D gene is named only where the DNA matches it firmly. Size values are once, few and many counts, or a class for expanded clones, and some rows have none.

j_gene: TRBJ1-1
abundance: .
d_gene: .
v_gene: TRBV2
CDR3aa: CASSPNSFDIWTEAFF
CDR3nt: TGTGCCAGCAGTCCCAACTCATTCGATATCTGGACTGAAGCTTTCTTT

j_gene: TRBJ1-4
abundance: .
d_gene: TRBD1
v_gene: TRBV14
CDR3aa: CASSPEGGTGSTTNEKLFF
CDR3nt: TGTGCCAGCAGCCCGGAGGGCGGGACAGGGTCTACAACTAATGAAAAACTGTTTTTT

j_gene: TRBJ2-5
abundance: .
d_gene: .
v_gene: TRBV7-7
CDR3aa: CASSLVQGETQYF
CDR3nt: TGTGCTAGCAGCTTAGTTCAGGGAGAGACCCAGTACTTC

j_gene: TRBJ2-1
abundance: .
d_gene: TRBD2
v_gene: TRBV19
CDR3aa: CASSINIVAGGNEQFF
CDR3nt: TGTGCCAGTAGTATTAATATTGTAGCGGGGGGCAATGAGCAGTTCTTC

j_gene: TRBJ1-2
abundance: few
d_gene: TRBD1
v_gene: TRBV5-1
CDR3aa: CASSSGQGANYGYTF
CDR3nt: TGCGCCAGCAGCTCGGGGCAGGGGGCGAACTATGGCTACACCTTC

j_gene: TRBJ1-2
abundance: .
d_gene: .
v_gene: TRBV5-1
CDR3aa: CASSLGDSLYGYTF
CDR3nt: TGCGCCAGCAGCTTGGGAGACAGTTTATATGGCTACACCTTC

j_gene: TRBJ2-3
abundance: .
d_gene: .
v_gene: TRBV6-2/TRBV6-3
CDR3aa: CASSGRRDTTRDTQYF
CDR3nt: TGTGCCAGCAGCGGACGACGGGACACAACACGAGATACGCAGTATTTT

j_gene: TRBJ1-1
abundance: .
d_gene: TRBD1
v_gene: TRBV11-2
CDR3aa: CASSLGFWDSNTEAFF
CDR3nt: TGTGCCAGCAGCTTAGGTTTTTGGGACAGCAACACTGAAGCTTTCTTT

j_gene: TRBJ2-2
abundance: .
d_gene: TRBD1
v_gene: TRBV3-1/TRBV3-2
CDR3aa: CASSLQGVYNTGELFF
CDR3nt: TGTGCCAGCAGCCTCCAGGGGGTTTATAACACCGGGGAGCTGTTTTTT

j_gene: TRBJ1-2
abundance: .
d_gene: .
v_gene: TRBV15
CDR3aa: CATSRDVQSGLNYGYTF
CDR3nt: TGTGCCACCAGCAGAGATGTTCAGTCAGGGCTTAACTATGGCTACACCTTC

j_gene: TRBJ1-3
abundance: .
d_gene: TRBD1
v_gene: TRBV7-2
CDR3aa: CASSSGQGAGNTIYF
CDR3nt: TGTGCCAGCAGCTCGGGACAGGGGGCTGGAAACACCATATATTTT

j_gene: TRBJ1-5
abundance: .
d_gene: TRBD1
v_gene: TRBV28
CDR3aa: CASSLLVGQGSNQPQHF
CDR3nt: TGTGCCAGCAGTTTATTGGTGGGACAGGGGAGCAATCAGCCCCAGCATTTT

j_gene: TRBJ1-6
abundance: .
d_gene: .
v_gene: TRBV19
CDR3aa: CATSEGPQAPLHF
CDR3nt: TGTGCCACCTCAGAGGGCCCCCAGGCGCCCCTCCACTTT

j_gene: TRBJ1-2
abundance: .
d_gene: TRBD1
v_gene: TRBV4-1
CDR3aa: CASSPNTWTGESFQGYGYTF
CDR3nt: TGCGCCAGCAGCCCAAACACATGGACAGGGGAATCCTTTCAGGGGTATGGCTACACCTTC

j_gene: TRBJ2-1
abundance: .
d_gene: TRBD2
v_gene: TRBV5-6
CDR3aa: CASSVSGRNGNEQFF
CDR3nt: TGTGCCAGCAGCGTAAGCGGGAGGAATGGGAATGAGCAGTTCTTC

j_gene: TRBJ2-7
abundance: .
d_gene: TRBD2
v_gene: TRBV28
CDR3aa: CASNDRGRNEQYF
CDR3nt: TGTGCCAGCAACGACCGCGGGAGAAACGAGCAGTACTTC

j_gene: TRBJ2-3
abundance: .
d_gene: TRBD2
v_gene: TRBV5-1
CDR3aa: CASSSGGLGEADTQYF
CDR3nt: TGCGCCAGCAGCTCGGGGGGACTAGGGGAAGCAGATACGCAGTATTTT

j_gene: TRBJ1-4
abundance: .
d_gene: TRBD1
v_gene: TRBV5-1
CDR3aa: CASSSAPGQANEKLFF
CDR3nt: TGCGCCAGCAGCTCGGCACCGGGACAGGCTAATGAAAAACTGTTTTTT

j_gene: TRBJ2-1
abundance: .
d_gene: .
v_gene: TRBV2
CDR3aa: CASRMDNGEQFF
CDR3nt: TGTGCCAGCAGGATGGACAACGGAGAGCAGTTCTTC

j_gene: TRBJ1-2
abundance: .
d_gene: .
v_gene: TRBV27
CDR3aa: CASSLNGRGGYTF
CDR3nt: TGTGCCAGCAGTTTGAACGGTCGAGGTGGCTACACCTTC

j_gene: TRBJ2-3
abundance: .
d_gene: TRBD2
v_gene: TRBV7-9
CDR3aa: CAGTRASGTDTQYF
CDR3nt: TGTGCCGGCACGAGGGCTAGCGGGACAGATACGCAGTATTTT

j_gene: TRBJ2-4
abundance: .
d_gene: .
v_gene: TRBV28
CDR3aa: CASSPTNRAAPGNIQYF
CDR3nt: TGTGCCAGCAGTCCGACAAACAGGGCCGCGCCCGGAAACATTCAGTACTTC

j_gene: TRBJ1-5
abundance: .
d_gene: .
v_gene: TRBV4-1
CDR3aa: CASSPRTFRGPTQPQHF
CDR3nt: TGCGCCAGCAGCCCTCGGACTTTCCGGGGTCCCACTCAGCCCCAGCATTTT

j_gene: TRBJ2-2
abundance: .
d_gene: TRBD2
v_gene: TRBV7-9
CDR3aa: CASSPRGGNTGELFF
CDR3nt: TGTGCCAGCAGCCCCCGGGGGGGGAACACCGGGGAGCTGTTTTTT

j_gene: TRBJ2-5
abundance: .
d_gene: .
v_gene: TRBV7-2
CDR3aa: CASSLAGRGRETQYF
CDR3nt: TGTGCCAGCAGCCTTGCGGGCAGGGGCAGAGAGACCCAGTACTTC

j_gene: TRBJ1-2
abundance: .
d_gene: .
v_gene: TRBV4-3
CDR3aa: CASSRSGGSYGYTF
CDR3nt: TGCGCCAGCAGCCGAAGCGGTGGGAGCTATGGCTACACCTTC

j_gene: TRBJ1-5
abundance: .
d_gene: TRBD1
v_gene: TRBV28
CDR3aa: CASRRWTGDGNQPQHF
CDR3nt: TGTGCCAGCAGGAGATGGACAGGGGACGGCAATCAGCCCCAGCATTTT

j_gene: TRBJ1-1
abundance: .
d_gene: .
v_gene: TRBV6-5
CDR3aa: CASSQDYNTEAFF
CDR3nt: TGTGCCAGCAGTCAGGACTACAACACTGAAGCTTTCTTT

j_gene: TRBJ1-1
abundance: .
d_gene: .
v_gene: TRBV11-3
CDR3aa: CASSRRQPAGNTEAFF
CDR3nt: TGTGCCAGCAGCCGTCGACAACCGGCGGGGAACACTGAAGCTTTCTTT

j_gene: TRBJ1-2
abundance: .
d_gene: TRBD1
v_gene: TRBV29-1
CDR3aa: CSVGRDRGYGYTF
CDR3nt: TGCAGCGTTGGGAGGGACAGGGGCTATGGCTACACCTTC

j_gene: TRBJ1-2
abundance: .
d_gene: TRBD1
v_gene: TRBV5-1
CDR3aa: CASGTTGATYGYTF
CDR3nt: TGCGCCAGCGGAACGACAGGGGCGACCTATGGCTACACCTTC

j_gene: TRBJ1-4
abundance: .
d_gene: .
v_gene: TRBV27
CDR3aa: CASSAATGNNEKLFF
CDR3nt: TGTGCCAGCAGTGCCGCGACAGGAAATAATGAAAAACTGTTTTTT

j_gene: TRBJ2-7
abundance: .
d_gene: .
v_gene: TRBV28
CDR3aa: CASSPRVGSVSSYEQYF
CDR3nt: TGTGCCAGCAGCCCCCGGGTTGGGTCGGTTAGCTCCTACGAGCAGTACTTC

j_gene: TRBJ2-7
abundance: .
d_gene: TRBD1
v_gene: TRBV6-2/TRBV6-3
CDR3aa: CASSYYSGTGGDEQYF
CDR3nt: TGTGCCAGCAGTTACTATTCCGGGACAGGGGGTGACGAGCAGTACTTC

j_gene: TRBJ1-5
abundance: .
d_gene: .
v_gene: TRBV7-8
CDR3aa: CASSSYKGGGSQPQHF
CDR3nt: TGTGCCAGCAGCTCCTACAAAGGGGGTGGGTCTCAGCCCCAGCATTTT

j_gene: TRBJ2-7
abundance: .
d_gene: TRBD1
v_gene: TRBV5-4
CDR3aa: CASSLTGAREQYF
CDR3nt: TGTGCCAGCAGCTTGACAGGGGCGCGGGAGCAGTACTTC

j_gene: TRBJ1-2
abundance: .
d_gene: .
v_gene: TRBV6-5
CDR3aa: CASSSRQAYGYTF
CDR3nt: TGTGCCAGCAGCTCTAGACAGGCCTATGGCTACACCTTC

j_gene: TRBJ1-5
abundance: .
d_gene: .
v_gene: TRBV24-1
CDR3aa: CATSGGPGQPQHF
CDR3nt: TGTGCCACCAGTGGGGGCCCAGGGCAGCCCCAGCATTTT

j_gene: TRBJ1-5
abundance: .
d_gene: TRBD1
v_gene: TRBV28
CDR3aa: CASSRDRVFEYSNQPQHF
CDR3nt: TGTGCCAGCAGTCGGGACAGGGTTTTTGAGTATAGCAATCAGCCCCAGCATTTT

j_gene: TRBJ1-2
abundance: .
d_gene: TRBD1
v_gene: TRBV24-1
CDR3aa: CATRPPQGEGGYTF
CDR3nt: TGTGCCACCAGGCCGCCACAGGGGGAAGGTGGCTACACCTTC

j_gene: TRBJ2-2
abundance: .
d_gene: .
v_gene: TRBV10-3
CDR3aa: CAISESVTANTGELFF
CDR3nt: TGTGCCATCAGTGAGTCTGTGACAGCGAACACCGGGGAGCTGTTTTTT

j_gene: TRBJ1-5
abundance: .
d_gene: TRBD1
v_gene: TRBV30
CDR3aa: CAWSAGQGAGSNQPQHF
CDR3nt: TGTGCCTGGAGTGCGGGACAGGGGGCAGGCAGCAATCAGCCCCAGCATTTT

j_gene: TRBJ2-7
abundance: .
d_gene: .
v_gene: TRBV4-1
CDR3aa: CASSPLQNGGEQYF
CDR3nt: TGCGCCAGCAGCCCCCTACAAAATGGCGGCGAGCAGTACTTC

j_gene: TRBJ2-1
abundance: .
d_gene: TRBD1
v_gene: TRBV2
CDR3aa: CASSAGQDYNEQFF
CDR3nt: TGTGCCAGCAGCGCCGGACAGGACTACAATGAGCAGTTCTTC

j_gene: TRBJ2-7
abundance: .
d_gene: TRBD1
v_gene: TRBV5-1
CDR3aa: CASSLGQGLEQYF
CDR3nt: TGCGCCAGCAGCTTAGGACAGGGACTTGAGCAGTACTTC

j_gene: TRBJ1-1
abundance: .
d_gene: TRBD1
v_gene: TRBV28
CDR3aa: CASSPGGGEQAFF
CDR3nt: TGTGCCAGCAGTCCAGGGGGAGGCGAACAAGCTTTCTTT

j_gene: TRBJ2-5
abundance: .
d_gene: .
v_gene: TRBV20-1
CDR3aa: CSASHGQKQETQYF
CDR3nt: TGCAGTGCTAGTCATGGCCAGAAACAAGAGACCCAGTACTTC

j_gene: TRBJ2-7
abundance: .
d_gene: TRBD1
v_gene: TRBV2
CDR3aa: CASSVLQGSSYEQYF
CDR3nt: TGTGCCAGCAGTGTCTTACAGGGGAGCTCCTACGAGCAGTACTTC

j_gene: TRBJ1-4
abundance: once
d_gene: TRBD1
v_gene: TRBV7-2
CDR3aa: CASSSRRTGIFEKLFF
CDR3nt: TGTGCCAGCAGCTCGAGGCGGACAGGGATATTTGAAAAACTGTTTTTT

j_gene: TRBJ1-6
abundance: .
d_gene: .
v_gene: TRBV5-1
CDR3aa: CASSLDGRGGNSPLHF
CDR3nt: TGCGCCAGCAGCTTGGATGGTAGGGGAGGGAATTCACCCCTCCACTTT

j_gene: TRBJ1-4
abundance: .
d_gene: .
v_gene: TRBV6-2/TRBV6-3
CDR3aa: CASSYGQFSNEKLFF
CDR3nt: TGTGCCAGCAGTTATGGGCAGTTTTCTAATGAAAAACTGTTTTTT

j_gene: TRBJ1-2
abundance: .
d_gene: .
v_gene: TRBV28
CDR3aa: CASSTAFSGNYGYTF
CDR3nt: TGTGCCAGCAGTACAGCCTTTAGTGGGAACTATGGCTACACCTTC

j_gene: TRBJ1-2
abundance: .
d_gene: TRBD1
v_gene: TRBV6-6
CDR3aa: CASSLATGTVYGYTF
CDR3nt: TGTGCCAGCAGTCTCGCTACCGGGACAGTCTATGGCTACACCTTC